This T cell receptor beta chain was observed in a study of Graves' ophthalmopathy and Graves' hyperthyroidism. Amplified material comprised TCR beta CDR3 regions derived from RNA transcripts. A first-round RT-PCR used HTBI primers, followed by a second-round multiplex PCR. Each CDR3 protein gets one entry after TCRdb re-called the multiplex PCR reads with MiXCR. Of about 400,000 distinct CDR3 sequences detected, approximately 20% appear once; the ten largest clones hold 1.5% to 2%. Germline lookup yields CDR1 MDHEN and CDR2 SYDVKM. Deletions cut 3 bases from V and 3 bases from J, with 14 bases between. The CDR3 is made up of 15 amino acids. This clonotype was detected ten times or more.

V and J are TRBV28 and TRBJ2-5; no clear D. This receptor was taken from a woman younger than 30 with Graves' ophthalmopathy. The source material was peripheral blood. The DNA of the CDR3 is TGTGCCAGCAGTTTTATTCTGAGGACGGAAGAGACCCAGTACTTC. Translated: CASSFILRTEETQYF.